The rows below give T cell receptor beta chains drawn from one sample of a study of tumor-infiltrating T cells and Merkel cell polyomavirus. TCRdb's table, derived via immunoSEQ multiplex PCR, lists solely in-frame clones and lacks some. The sample yields about 25,000 clones, around 90% seen once. Sequencing used lymph node tissue. All receptors derive from a man in his fifties or sixties with Merkel cell carcinoma. Each CDR3 is given with its conserved first and last residue. Fields, in order: CDR3 DNA, CDR3 protein, clone size, D gene, J gene, V gene. The D gene is left open where the match is weak. Clone size is given for some rows only: seen once, a few or many times, or a class if the clone is expanded.

TGTGCCAGCAGTTACTCGATGCGTGAGCAGTTCTTC | CASSYSMREQFF | NA | NA | TRBJ2-1 | TRBV6-5
TGTGCCAGCAGCTTCGGGGGGGGAGAGACCCAGTACTTC | CASSFGGGETQYF | NA | TRBD2 | TRBJ2-5 | TRBV5-4
TGTGCCTGGAGTGGGACAGACACTAGCACAGATACGCAGTATTTT | CAWSGTDTSTDTQYF | NA | NA | TRBJ2-3 | TRBV30
TGTGCCAGCAGTTTATCCCCTTCCTACGAGCAGTACTTC | CASSLSPSYEQYF | NA | NA | TRBJ2-7 | TRBV27
TGTGCCAGCAGTAACTCTGAACTCACCGGGGAGCTGTTTTTT | CASSNSELTGELFF | NA | NA | TRBJ2-2 | TRBV6-1
TGTGCCAGCACCGGACTAGCCCCCACAGATACGCAGTATTTT | CASTGLAPTDTQYF | NA | TRBD2 | TRBJ2-3 | TRBV2
TGTGCCAGCAGTTTTGAGGGTAACTATGGCTACACCTTC | CASSFEGNYGYTF | few | NA | TRBJ1-2 | TRBV27
TGTGCCAGCTCCCTTGGGACAGTGAACACTGAAGCTTTCTTT | CASSLGTVNTEAFF | NA | TRBD1 | TRBJ1-1 | TRBV18
TGTGCCACCCGGGGACAGGGACTCTCCTACGAGCAGTACTTC | CATRGQGLSYEQYF | NA | TRBD1 | TRBJ2-7 | TRBV6-5
TGTGCCAGCAAGGCAGGAGGCCGAAGCACAGATACGCAGTATTTT | CASKAGGRSTDTQYF | NA | NA | TRBJ2-3 | TRBV6-5
TGCAGCGTGGGAATCCAGGGGTCGGGGGAGCTGTTTTTT | CSVGIQGSGELFF | few | NA | TRBJ2-2 | TRBV29-1
TGTGCCATTAACAGGGGTGGTACCGGGGAGCTGTTTTTT | CAINRGGTGELFF | NA | TRBD1 | TRBJ2-2 | TRBV10-3
TGTGCCAGCTCTGGGCCCGTTGCGGAGACCCAGTACTTC | CASSGPVAETQYF | NA | NA | TRBJ2-5 | TRBV18
TGCAGCGTTGGTGGTGCCTCGGGGGATGAGCAGTTCTTC | CSVGGASGDEQFF | NA | NA | TRBJ2-1 | TRBV29-1
TGTGCCAGCAGCTATAAGCAGGCCGGGGAGCTGTTTTTT | CASSYKQAGELFF | NA | NA | TRBJ2-2 | TRBV9
TGTGCCAGCAGCTTAGCGGGGGGGAGGGGCTCCTACAATGAGCAGTTCTTC | CASSLAGGRGSYNEQFF | NA | TRBD2 | TRBJ2-1 | TRBV7-8
TGTGCCAGCGGCGGGGGAGTCTACAATGAGCAGTTCTTC | CASGGGVYNEQFF | once | TRBD2 | TRBJ2-1 | TRBV7-9
TGTGCCAGCGGTTCAGCGGGAGGGGCAGATACGCAGTATTTT | CASGSAGGADTQYF | once | TRBD2 | TRBJ2-3 | TRBV27
TGTGCCAGCAGCCAAGGTCAGGGGTGGTCGGAAAAACTGTTTTTT | CASSQGQGWSEKLFF | once | NA | TRBJ1-4 | TRBV14
TGTGCCAGCAGTTCCTCAGGGACTTACTATGGCTACACCTTC | CASSSSGTYYGYTF | NA | NA | TRBJ1-2 | TRBV27
TGCGCCAGCAGCCGTGTAGGGGGAGAAGAGACCCAGTACTTC | CASSRVGGEETQYF | once | NA | TRBJ2-5 | TRBV5-1
TGTGCCAGCCCGGGACAGTCTAACTATGGCTACACCTTC | CASPGQSNYGYTF | NA | TRBD1 | TRBJ1-2 | TRBV6-1
TGTGCCAGCAGCTCCCCTAGCGGGAGTGGCCATGAGCAGTTCTTC | CASSSPSGSGHEQFF | NA | TRBD2 | TRBJ2-1 | TRBV5-4
TGTGCCAGCAGTGGGGCGGGGAGCTCCTACAATGAGCAGTTCTTC | CASSGAGSSYNEQFF | once | NA | TRBJ2-1 | TRBV28
TGTGCCAGCGGGACTTTCAGGACTGAAGCTTTCTTT | CASGTFRTEAFF | NA | NA | TRBJ1-1 | TRBV6-1
TGTGCCAGCAGCTTAGGACAACTCACTGAAGCTTTCTTT | CASSLGQLTEAFF | NA | NA | TRBJ1-1 | TRBV7-2
TGTGCCAGCAGTTTAAGCTTTTATGGCTACACCTTC | CASSLSFYGYTF | NA | NA | TRBJ1-2 | TRBV28
TGTGCCAGCAGCCCCGGGACAGGCAACAGGATAGATACGCAGTATTTT | CASSPGTGNRIDTQYF | NA | TRBD1 | TRBJ2-3 | TRBV5-4
TGTGCCAGCAGTGAGTGGGTGGGACAGGGTATCTACGAGCAGTACTTC | CASSEWVGQGIYEQYF | NA | TRBD1 | TRBJ2-7 | TRBV2
TGTGCCAGCAGCGTGGGAGCGGGGGGGGAGCAGTACTTC | CASSVGAGGEQYF | NA | TRBD2 | TRBJ2-5 | TRBV9
TGTGCCAGCAGTGAAGCGGAGGGATACAGCTATGGCTACACCTTC | CASSEAEGYSYGYTF | few | NA | TRBJ1-2 | TRBV6-1
TGTGCCAGCAGTGACCTAGGCCCCTGGGAGCAGTACTTC | CASSDLGPWEQYF | NA | NA | TRBJ2-7 | TRBV27
TGTGCCAGCAACCCGGGGACAGCCCGGGGGAATGAAAAACTGTTTTTT | CASNPGTARGNEKLFF | NA | TRBD1 | TRBJ1-4 | TRBV28
TGTGCCAGCAGTTGGACAGGGGGTGAGGTCGGGCAGTTCTTC | CASSWTGGEVGQFF | NA | TRBD1 | TRBJ2-1 | TRBV28
TGTGCCAGCAGCTTCCCGCTCGGGGAGCAGTTCTTC | CASSFPLGEQFF | once | NA | TRBJ2-1 | TRBV7-9
TGTGCCAGCAGCGTAGAGGGAGGTGCCAATCAGCCCCAGCATTTT | CASSVEGGANQPQHF | NA | NA | TRBJ1-5 | TRBV9
TGTGCCACTTTTTCAGGGGGCGTGGGGTTGGATACGCAGTATTTT | CATFSGGVGLDTQYF | NA | TRBD1 | TRBJ2-3 | TRBV6-5
TGTGCCAGCAGCGCCGGGACAGCCGCTAGCACAGATACGCAGTATTTT | CASSAGTAASTDTQYF | NA | TRBD1 | TRBJ2-3 | TRBV5-4
TGTGCCAGCAGCCCTGGACAGGGAATGGGTCAGCCCCAGCATTTT | CASSPGQGMGQPQHF | few | TRBD1 | TRBJ1-5 | TRBV5-6
TGTGCCAGCAGGGCTAGCAATCAGCCCCAGCATTTT | CASRASNQPQHF | NA | NA | TRBJ1-5 | TRBV28
TGTGCCAGCAGCTCGGGGAACTATGGCTACACCTTC | CASSSGNYGYTF | NA | NA | TRBJ1-2 | TRBV9
TGTGCCAGCAGCTTGTTTCCCCGGGACAGGATACCAAACACTGAAGCTTTCTTT | CASSLFPRDRIPNTEAFF | NA | TRBD1 | TRBJ1-1 | TRBV7-9
TGTGCCAGCAGCTTAGGGACTAGCGGGGGGTGGATCGCCAAAAACATTCAGTACTTC | CASSLGTSGGWIAKNIQYF | NA | TRBD2 | TRBJ2-4 | TRBV7-9
TGCGCCAGCAGCCGGGAACGGGGGGGTCCAGATACGCAGTATTTT | CASSRERGGPDTQYF | NA | TRBD2 | TRBJ2-3 | TRBV5-1
TGTGCCAGCAGACAGGGATGGACTGAAGCTTTCTTT | CASRQGWTEAFF | NA | NA | TRBJ1-1 | TRBV6-6
TGTGCCTGGAGTGAAGCAGCGGCCACAGATACGCAGTATTTT | CAWSEAAATDTQYF | NA | NA | TRBJ2-3 | TRBV30
TGCGCCAGCAAAAGTAGCGGGAGCGGGGGAGAGACCCAGTACTTC | CASKSSGSGGETQYF | NA | TRBD2 | TRBJ2-5 | TRBV5-1
TGTGCCAGCAGTTTAGGGACAGGGGGCACTGAAGCTTTCTTT | CASSLGTGGTEAFF | medium-sized | TRBD1 | TRBJ1-1 | TRBV27
TGTGCCAGCAGTGGATCAGTTAATTCACCCCTCCACTTT | CASSGSVNSPLHF | NA | NA | TRBJ1-6 | TRBV2
TGTGCCAGCAGCACTTTACAGGGGGCCCTCAACTATGGCTACACCTTC | CASSTLQGALNYGYTF | NA | TRBD1 | TRBJ1-2 | TRBV5-5
TGTGCCAGCAGCTTAGAAGGGACTAGCGGGAGGCAGTACGAGCAGTACTTC | CASSLEGTSGRQYEQYF | NA | TRBD2 | TRBJ2-7 | TRBV13